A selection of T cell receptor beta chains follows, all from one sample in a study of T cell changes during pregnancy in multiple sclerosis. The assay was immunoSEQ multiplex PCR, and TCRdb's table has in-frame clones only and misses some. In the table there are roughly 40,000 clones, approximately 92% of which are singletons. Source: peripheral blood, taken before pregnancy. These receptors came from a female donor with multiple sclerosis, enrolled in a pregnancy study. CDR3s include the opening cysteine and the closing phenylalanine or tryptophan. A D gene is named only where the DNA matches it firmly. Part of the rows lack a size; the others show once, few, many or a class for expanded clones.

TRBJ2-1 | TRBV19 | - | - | TGTGCCAGTAGTAAAGTCGCGGAGAGCTCCTACAATGAGCAGTTCTTC | CASSKVAESSYNEQFF
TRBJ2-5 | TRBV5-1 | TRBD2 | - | TGCGCCAGCAGCTGGATGGGACTAGCTGCAGAGACCCAGTACTTC | CASSWMGLAAETQYF
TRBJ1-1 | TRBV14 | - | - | TGTGCCAGCAGCCGGGACACGCTGAGGACTGAAGCTTTCTTT | CASSRDTLRTEAFF
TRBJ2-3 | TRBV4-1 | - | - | TGCGCCAGCAGCCAAGATTTGGCACTATCTATCTCGGATACGCAGTATTTT | CASSQDLALSISDTQYF
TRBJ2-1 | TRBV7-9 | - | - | TGTGCCAGCAGCTTAGCTAGCGGGGACAGCTCCTACAATGAGCAGTTCTTC | CASSLASGDSSYNEQFF
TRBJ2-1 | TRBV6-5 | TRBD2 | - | TGTGCCAGCAGTTACTCGGGGGGACTAGGTACCAATGAGCAGTTCTTC | CASSYSGGLGTNEQFF
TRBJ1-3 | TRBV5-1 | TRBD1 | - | TGCGCCAGCAGTTCGACAGGGAAAGCTGGAAACACCATATATTTT | CASSSTGKAGNTIYF
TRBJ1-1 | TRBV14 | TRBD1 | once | TGTGCCAGCAGGGCAGGGGGCACGGCTGAAGCTTTCTTT | CASRAGGTAEAFF
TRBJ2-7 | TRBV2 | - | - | TGTGCCAGCAGACCTAAGGACAGCTCCTACGAGCAGTACTTC | CASRPKDSSYEQYF
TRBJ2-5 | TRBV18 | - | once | TGTGCCAGCTCACCCCCCGGGGAGACCCAGTACTTC | CASSPPGETQYF
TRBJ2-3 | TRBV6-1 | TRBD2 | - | TGTGCCAGCAGTGAATTAGCGGGAGGAGGAGATACGCAGTATTTT | CASSELAGGGDTQYF
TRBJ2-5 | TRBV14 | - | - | TGTGCCAGCAGCCAAGGTATTCGCGGAGGCCGAGAGACCCAGTACTTC | CASSQGIRGGRETQYF
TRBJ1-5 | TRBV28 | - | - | TGTGCCAGCCACGGGACAAATAGCAATCAGCCCCAGCATTTT | CASHGTNSNQPQHF
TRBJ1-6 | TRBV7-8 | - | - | TGTGCCAGCAGCTCCCTCGGGGGGGTTAATTCACCCCTCCACTTT | CASSSLGGVNSPLHF
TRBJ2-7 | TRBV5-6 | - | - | TGTGCCAGCAGCATCAAGGGGGTTAAAGCCTACGAGCAGTACTTC | CASSIKGVKAYEQYF
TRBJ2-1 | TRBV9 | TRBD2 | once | TGTGCCAGCAGCGCCGGACTAGCGTTAAACAATGAGCAGTTCTTC | CASSAGLALNNEQFF
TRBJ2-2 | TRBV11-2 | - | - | TGTGCCAGCAGCTTAGTGCATGTGAGGAACACCGGGGAGCTGTTTTTT | CASSLVHVRNTGELFF
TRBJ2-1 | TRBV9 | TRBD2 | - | TGTGCCAGCAGCGTAGGACTAGCGACCCCCAATGAGCAGTTCTTC | CASSVGLATPNEQFF
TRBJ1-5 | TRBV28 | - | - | TGTGCCAGCAGGGAGGCCGGCAATCAGCCCCAGCATTTT | CASREAGNQPQHF
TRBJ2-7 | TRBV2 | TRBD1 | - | TGTGCCAGCAAAGGAGACAGGGTATACGAGCAGTACTTC | CASKGDRVYEQYF
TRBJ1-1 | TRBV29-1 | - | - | TGCAGCGTTGACAAGGGGTTCACTGAAGCTTTCTTT | CSVDKGFTEAFF
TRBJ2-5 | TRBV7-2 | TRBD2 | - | TGTGCCAGCAGCCATAGCGGGAGTGGAGAGACCCAGTACTTC | CASSHSGSGETQYF
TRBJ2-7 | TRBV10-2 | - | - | TGCGCCAGCAGTGAGTCAGGGAGCCCCTACGAGCAGTACTTC | CASSESGSPYEQYF
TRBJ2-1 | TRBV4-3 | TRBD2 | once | TGCGCCAGCGGAAGGGGAGCTAGCGGGAGTTCCTACAATGAGCAGTTCTTC | CASGRGASGSSYNEQFF
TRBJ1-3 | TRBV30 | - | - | TGTGCCTGGAGTGTAATCCTCGGAGGGAGTTCTGGAAACACCATATATTTT | CAWSVILGGSSGNTIYF
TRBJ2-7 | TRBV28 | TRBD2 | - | TGTGCCAGCAGTTTGGCACTAGCGGGGCTCTACGAGCAGTACTTC | CASSLALAGLYEQYF
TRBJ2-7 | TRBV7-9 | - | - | TGTGCCAGCCAGAGGGGGAGCTCCTACGAGCAGTACTTC | CASQRGSSYEQYF
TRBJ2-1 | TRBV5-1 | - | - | TGCGCCAGCAGCTTGGTAGGGGGTCTCGGCGATGAGCAGTTCTTC | CASSLVGGLGDEQFF
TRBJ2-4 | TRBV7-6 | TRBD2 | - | TGTGCCAGCACCCCCGGAGCGGGAGTCAGAAACATTCAGTACTTC | CASTPGAGVRNIQYF
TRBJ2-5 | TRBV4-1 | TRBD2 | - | TGCGCCAGCAGTCACCCTGTCGCGGGAGCGCAAGAGACCCAGTACTTC | CASSHPVAGAQETQYF
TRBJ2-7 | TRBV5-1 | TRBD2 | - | TGCGCCAGCAGCCTGCCGACTAGCGGGAGAGAGATTATTTACGAGCAGTACTTC | CASSLPTSGREIIYEQYF
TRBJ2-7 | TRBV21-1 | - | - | TGTGCCAGCAGCAAAGGTGCGGGAGGGCTGCTCTCCTACGAGCAGTACTTC | CASSKGAGGLLSYEQYF
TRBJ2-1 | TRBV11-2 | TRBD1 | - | TGTGCCAGCAGACTTGATGTGACAGGGGGCAATGAGCAGTTCTTC | CASRLDVTGGNEQFF
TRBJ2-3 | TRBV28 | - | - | TGTGCCAGCAGGTCGGGACTTCGATACACAGATACGCAGTATTTT | CASRSGLRYTDTQYF
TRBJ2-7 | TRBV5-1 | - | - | TGCGCCAGCAGCGGAGGGTTGGGCAGACGGGGAGAGGACGAGCAGTACTTC | CASSGGLGRRGEDEQYF